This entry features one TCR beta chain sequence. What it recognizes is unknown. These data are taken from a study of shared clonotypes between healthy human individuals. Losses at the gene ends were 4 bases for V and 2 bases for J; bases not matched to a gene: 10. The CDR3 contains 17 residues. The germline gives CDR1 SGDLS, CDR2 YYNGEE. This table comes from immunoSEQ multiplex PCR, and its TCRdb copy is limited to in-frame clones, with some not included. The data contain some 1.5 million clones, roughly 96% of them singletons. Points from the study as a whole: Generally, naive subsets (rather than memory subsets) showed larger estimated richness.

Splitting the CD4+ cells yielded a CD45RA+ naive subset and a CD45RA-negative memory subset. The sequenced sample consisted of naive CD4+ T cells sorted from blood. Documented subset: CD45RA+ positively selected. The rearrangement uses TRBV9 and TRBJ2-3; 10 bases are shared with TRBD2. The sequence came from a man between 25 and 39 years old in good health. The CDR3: CASSPRTSGRLTDTQYF. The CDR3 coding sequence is TGTGCCAGCAGCCCCCGGACTAGCGGACGCCTCACAGATACGCAGTATTTT.